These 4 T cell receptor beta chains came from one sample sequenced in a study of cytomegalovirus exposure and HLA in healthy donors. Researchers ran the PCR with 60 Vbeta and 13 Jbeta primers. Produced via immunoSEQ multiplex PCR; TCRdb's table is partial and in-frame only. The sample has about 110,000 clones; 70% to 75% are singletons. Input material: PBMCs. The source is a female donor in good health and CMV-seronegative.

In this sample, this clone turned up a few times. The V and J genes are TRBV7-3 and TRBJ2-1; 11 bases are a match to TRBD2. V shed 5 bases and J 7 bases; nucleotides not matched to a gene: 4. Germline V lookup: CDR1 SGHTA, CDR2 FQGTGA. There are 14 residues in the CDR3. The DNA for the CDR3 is TGTGCCAGCAGCCCCTGGACTAGCGGGAATGAGCAGTTCTTC. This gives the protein CASSPWTSGNEQFF.

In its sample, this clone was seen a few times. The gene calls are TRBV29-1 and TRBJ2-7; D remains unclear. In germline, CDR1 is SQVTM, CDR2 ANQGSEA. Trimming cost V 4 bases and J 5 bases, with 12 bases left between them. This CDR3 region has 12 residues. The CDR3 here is CSVVRLENEQYF. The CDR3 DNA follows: TGCAGCGTTGTTCGATTGGAGAACGAGCAGTACTTC.

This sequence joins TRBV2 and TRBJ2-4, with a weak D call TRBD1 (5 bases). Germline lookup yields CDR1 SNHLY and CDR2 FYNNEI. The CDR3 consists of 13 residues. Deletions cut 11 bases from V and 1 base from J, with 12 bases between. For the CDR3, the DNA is TGTGCCCGTCTCAACAGGGCCAAAAACATTCAGTACTTC. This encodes CARLNRAKNIQYF.

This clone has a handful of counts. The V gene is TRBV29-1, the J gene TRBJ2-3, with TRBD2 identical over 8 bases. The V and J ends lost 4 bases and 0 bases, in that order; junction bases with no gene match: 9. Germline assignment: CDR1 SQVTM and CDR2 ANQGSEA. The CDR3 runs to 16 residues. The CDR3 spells CSVVKGLGGSTDTQYF. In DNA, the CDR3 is TGCAGCGTTGTCAAGGGACTAGGGGGGAGCACAGATACGCAGTATTTT.